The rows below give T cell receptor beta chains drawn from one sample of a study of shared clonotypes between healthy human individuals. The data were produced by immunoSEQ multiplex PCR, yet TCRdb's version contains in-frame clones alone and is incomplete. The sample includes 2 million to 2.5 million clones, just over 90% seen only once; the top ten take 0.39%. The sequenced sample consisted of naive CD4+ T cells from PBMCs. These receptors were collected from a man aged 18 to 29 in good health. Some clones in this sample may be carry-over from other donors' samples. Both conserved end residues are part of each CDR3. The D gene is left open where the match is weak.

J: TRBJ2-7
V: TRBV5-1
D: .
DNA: TGCGCCAGCAGCTGGGCAGGGGACGCCTCGCAGTACTTC
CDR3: CASSWAGDASQYF

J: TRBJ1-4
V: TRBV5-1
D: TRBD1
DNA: TGCGCCAGCAGCCCTGGAAGGACAGGGGCAGATGAAAAACTGTTTTTT
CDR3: CASSPGRTGADEKLFF

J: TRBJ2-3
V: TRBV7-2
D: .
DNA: TGTGCCAGCACCACCCCCCCGGGGGGCCGGGGTACGCAGTATTTT
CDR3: CASTTPPGGRGTQYF

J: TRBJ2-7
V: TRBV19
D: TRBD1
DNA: TGTGCCAGTAGTATCCGCGACCGGGACAGCACCTACGAGCAGTACTTC
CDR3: CASSIRDRDSTYEQYF

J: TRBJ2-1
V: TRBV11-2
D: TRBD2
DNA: TGTGCCAGCAGGTCTACTAGCGGGGGCTCCTACAATGAGCAGTTCTTC
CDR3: CASRSTSGGSYNEQFF

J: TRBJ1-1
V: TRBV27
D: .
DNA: TGTGCCAGCAGTTTAGCCGGACTGAACACTGAAGCTTTCTTT
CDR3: CASSLAGLNTEAFF

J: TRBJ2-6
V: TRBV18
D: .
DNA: TGTGCCAGCTCACCCGGCGGGGCCAACGTCCTGACTTTC
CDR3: CASSPGGANVLTF

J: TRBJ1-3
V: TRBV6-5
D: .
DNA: TGTGCCAGCAGTTACAGGGGTGGAAACACCATATATTTT
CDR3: CASSYRGGNTIYF

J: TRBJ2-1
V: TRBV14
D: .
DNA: TGTGCCAGCAGCCAGCGGGGTGAGCAGTTCTTC
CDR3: CASSQRGEQFF

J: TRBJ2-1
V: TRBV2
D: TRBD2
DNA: TGTGCCAGCAGTCTAGCGGGGAGCTCCTACAATGAGCAGTTCTTC
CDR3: CASSLAGSSYNEQFF

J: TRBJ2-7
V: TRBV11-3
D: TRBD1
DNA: TGTGCCAGCAGCGCCGCCGGGACAGGGGGCTCCGAGCAGTACTTC
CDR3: CASSAAGTGGSEQYF

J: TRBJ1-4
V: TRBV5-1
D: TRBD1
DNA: TGCGCCAGCAGCGCGATGGGACAGGGGTTTAATGAAAAACTGTTTTTT
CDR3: CASSAMGQGFNEKLFF